This TCR beta chain is from a study of response to subunit inactivated influenza vaccine. Germline CDR1 is SEHNR and CDR2 is FQNEAQ (reference sequence). Trimming left V 5 bases short and J 5 bases short, with 12 bases between. The CDR3 runs 13 residues. This clonotype was seen a handful of times. TCRdb reprocessed the RT-PCR reads with MiXCR, giving one entry per CDR3 protein. The data contain over 450,000 distinct CDR3 sequences, 10% to 15% of them singletons. V usage is TRBV7-9 and J usage is TRBJ1-1; TRBD1 is a possible D gene (5 bases). The source material was PBMCs from blood, sampled more than 35 days after vaccination. The TCR comes from a man between 50 and 59 years old who received an inactivated influenza vaccine. The CDR3 nucleotides are TGTGCCAGCAGCCCCCAGGGTTTGACTGAAGCTTTCTTT. Protein product: CASSPQGLTEAFF.